These 25 T cell receptor beta chains came from one sample sequenced in a study of cytomegalovirus exposure and HLA in healthy donors. The data were produced by immunoSEQ multiplex PCR, yet TCRdb's version contains in-frame clones alone and is incomplete. This repertoire shows some 59,000 clones, roughly nine tenths found once; its top ten account for around 16%. The sample consisted of PBMCs. The receptors were gathered from a woman under 30 in good health and CMV-seronegative.

The CDR3 is CASSEGAKTQYF. Here the CDR3 DNA reads TGTGCCAGCAGTGAAGGAGCGAAGACCCAGTACTTC. The chain combines TRBV6-5 with TRBJ2-5; D uncertain. Germline V lookup: CDR1 MNHEY, CDR2 SVGAGI. V gave up 5 bases and J gave up 6 bases, with 10 bases separating them. The CDR3 covers 12 residues.

V usage is TRBV27 and J usage is TRBJ1-2; a possible D gene is TRBD1 (6 bases). The CDR3 is made up of 14 amino acids. CDR1 and CDR2 (germline): MNHEY, SMNVEV (reference sequence). V lost 6 bases and J 6 bases, leaving 17 bases between the germline ends. CDR3 coding DNA: TGTGCCAGCAGCCTTAGACAGGTCGGGGATGGCTACACCTTC. Its protein is CASSLRQVGDGYTF.

This chain connects TRBV13 to TRBJ2-5, with D possibly TRBD1 on 5 matching bases. The germline V gene encodes CDR1 PRHDT and CDR2 FYEKMQ (reference sequence). The CDR3 consists of 15 residues. The V end was cut by 0 bases, the J end by 3 bases, with 11 bases between. CDR3 in DNA: TGTGCCAGCAGCTTAGGTCTTCAGGGAAAAGAGACCCAGTACTTC. Residues: CASSLGLQGKETQYF.

As for this clone: Different DNA sequences within this sample yield the same CDR3. This rearrangement joins TRBV27 to TRBJ1-1, with D unclear. Germline-derived CDR1 and CDR2 are MNHEY and SMNVEV (reference sequence). With 0 bases removed from V and 1 base from J, the gap between germline ends came to 3 bases. This CDR3 is built from 13 residues. The chain's CDR3 is CASSLSRNTEAFF. The CDR3 coding sequence is TGTGCCAGCAGTTTATCGCGGAACACTGAAGCTTTCTTT.

With respect to this clone: This CDR3 is also generated by other DNA sequences in the sample. The chain couples TRBV18 to TRBJ2-1, with D possibly matching TRBD2 (6 bases). CDR1 is KGHSH and CDR2 is LQKENI in the germline V gene. The V gene lost 0 bases and the J gene lost 1 base, with 10 bases spanning the gap. CDR3 size: 16 residues. In DNA form, the CDR3 reads TGTGCCAGCTCACCACCGGGGACTGGTTCCTACAATGAGCAGTTCTTC. It specifies CASSPPGTGSYNEQFF. The full variable domain, rest sourced from reference TRBV18 and TRBJ2-1, is NAGVMQNPRHLVRRRGQEARLRCSPMKGHSHVYWYRQLPEEGLKFMVYLQKENIIDESGMPKERFSAEFPKEGPSILRIQQVVRGDSAAYFCASSPPGTGSYNEQFFGPGTRLTVL.

The chain carries TRBV9 and TRBJ2-1; 7 bases map to TRBD2. The germline CDR1 and CDR2 sequences are SGDLS and YYNGEE. J lost 4 bases, V lost 6 bases, and 10 bases had no gene match. The CDR3 consists of 15 residues. CDR3 protein: CASTRGGTTYNEQFF. CDR3 DNA sequence: TGTGCCAGCACCCGAGGAGGGACTACTTACAATGAGCAGTTCTTC. The full variable domain, rest sourced from reference TRBV9 and TRBJ2-1, is DSGVTQTPKHLITATGQRVTLRCSPRSGDLSVYWYQQSLDQGLQFLIQYYNGEERAKGNILERFSAQQFPDLHSELNLSSLELGDSALYFCASTRGGTTYNEQFFGPGTRLTVL.

The rearrangement links TRBV5-6 to TRBJ2-7; 8 bases fit TRBD1. CDR3 length equals 16 residues. The V gene end was trimmed by 3 bases and the J gene end by 3 bases; junction bases not matched to a gene: 11. CDR1 is SGHDT, CDR2 YYEEEE, per germline. Written as DNA, the CDR3 is TGTGCCAGCAGCTATGGAGCGACAGGGGCTATCTACGAGCAGTACTTC. This gives the protein CASSYGATGAIYEQYF.

The rearrangement links TRBV4-1 to TRBJ1-1, with 7 bases lining up with TRBD1. The CDR3 sequence is 15 residues long. CDR1 is MGHRA, CDR2 YSYEKL, per germline. V shed 5 bases and J 1 base; nucleotides not matched to a gene: 7. In DNA form, the CDR3 reads TGCGCCAGCAGCACACGGACAGGAAAGAACACTGAAGCTTTCTTT. The encoded protein is CASSTRTGKNTEAFF.

The chain employs TRBV9 and TRBJ2-2; 13 nucleotides line up with TRBD2. The J segment lost 2 bases and the V segment lost 4 bases, leaving 8 bases of the junction unmatched. In germline, CDR1 is SGDLS, CDR2 YYNGEE. CDR3 size: 18 residues. The CDR3 here is CASSPTGTSGANTGELFF. The CDR3 DNA reads TGTGCCAGCAGCCCAACGGGGACTAGCGGGGCCAACACCGGGGAGCTGTTTTTT.

This rearrangement joins TRBV2 to TRBJ1-1, with D possibly being TRBD1 (6 bases). Germline V gene sequence: CDR1 SNHLY, CDR2 FYNNEI. The CDR3 contains 15 residues. V lost 3 bases and J 4 bases, leaving 15 bases between the germline ends. Here the CDR3 DNA reads TGTGCCAGCAGTGATATGATAGGGGGGGGCACTGAAGCTTTCTTT. Translating gives CASSDMIGGGTEAFF.

This clone was picked up one time. The chain carries TRBV9 and TRBJ2-6; D is undetermined. Germline CDR1 and CDR2: SGDLS and YYNGEE. The V end lost 0 bases, the J end lost 0 bases, and 4 bases lay between the germline ends. The CDR3 sequence is 15 residues long. CDR3 DNA: TGTGCCAGCAGCGTAGGGCACTCTGGGGCCAACGTCCTGACTTTC. Translation: CASSVGHSGANVLTF. The full variable domain, completed using reference TRBV9 and TRBJ2-6, is DSGVTQTPKHLITATGQRVTLRCSPRSGDLSVYWYQQSLDQGLQFLIQYYNGEERAKGNILERFSAQQFPDLHSELNLSSLELGDSALYFCASSVGHSGANVLTFGAGSRLTVL.

The gene calls are TRBV7-2 and TRBJ2-5; 8 nucleotides agree with TRBD1. The germline V gene encodes CDR1 SGHTA and CDR2 FQGNSA. The ends lost 3 bases at V and 5 bases at J; junction bases unmatched: 8. The CDR3 sequence is 15 residues long. For the CDR3, the DNA is TGTGCCAGCAGCTTCCAGGGGGCCGGGGAGGAGACCCAGTACTTC. Translated, it gives CASSFQGAGEETQYF.

This rearrangement joins TRBV28 to TRBJ2-7, with D possibly being TRBD1 (6 bases). Germline V gene sequence: CDR1 MDHEN, CDR2 SYDVKM. The CDR3 has 13 amino acids. The germline V and J ends were trimmed by 7 bases and 0 bases, with 10 bases remaining between them. CDR3 amino acids: CASTRTVSYEQYF. CDR3 nucleotide sequence: TGTGCCAGCACCCGGACAGTCTCCTACGAGCAGTACTTC. The whole variable domain, filled in from reference TRBV28 and TRBJ2-7, reads DVKVTQSSRYLVKRTGEKVFLECVQDMDHENMFWYRQDPGLGLRLIYFSYDVKMKEKGDIPEGYSVSREKKERFSLILESASTNQTSMYLCASTRTVSYEQYFGPGTRLTVT.

The V call is TRBV27, the J call TRBJ1-2, with D perhaps TRBD1 (6 bases). Trimming shortened V by 2 bases and J by 2 bases, and 6 bases separated the two germline ends. CDR1 MNHEY and CDR2 SMNVEV come from the germline V gene (reference sequence). This CDR3 contains 13 residues. The CDR3 DNA reads as TGTGCCAGCAGTTTAGGACAGAACTATGGCTACACCTTC. This sequence encodes CASSLGQNYGYTF.

The rearrangement uses TRBV18 and TRBJ1-1; possibly TRBD1 for D (6 bases). Deletions cut 1 base from V and 5 bases from J, with 17 bases between. In germline, CDR1 is KGHSH, CDR2 LQKENI. CDR3 length: 16 amino acids. CDR3 sequence: CASSPLGGGESTEAFF. DNA of the CDR3: TGTGCCAGCTCACCACTTGGGGGGGGCGAGTCAACTGAAGCTTTCTTT.

The V and J genes are TRBV7-8 and TRBJ2-2; the D is unclear. Germline assignment: CDR1 SGHVS and CDR2 FQNEAQ. The germline V and J ends were trimmed by 4 bases and 4 bases, with 4 bases remaining between them. The CDR3 loop spans 12 amino acids. The CDR3 is CASSSVTGELFF. CDR3 nucleotides: TGTGCCAGCAGCTCAGTCACCGGGGAGCTGTTTTTT.

This clone was recorded a few times. The V call is TRBV6-6, the J call TRBJ2-7; the match to TRBD1 covers 8 bases. Germline V gene data show CDR1 as MNHNY and CDR2 as SVGAGI (reference sequence). After removal of 6 bases from V and 6 bases from J, the junction contained 13 bases not matched to a gene. The CDR3 is 15 amino acids. The CDR3 DNA reads as TGTGCCAGCAGGGCTACGCGGACAGGGCGAGGCGAGCAGTACTTC. Translating it yields CASRATRTGRGEQYF.

This clone was recorded only once. The same CDR3 is also encoded by other DNA sequences in this sample. The rearrangement joins TRBV29-1 to TRBJ1-5; TRBD1 is a possible D gene (6 bases). V was trimmed by 4 bases and J by 0 bases, leaving 13 bases between them. Germline CDR1 is SQVTM and CDR2 is ANQGSEA. The CDR3 runs 15 residues. CDR3 sequence (DNA): TGCAGCGTTGTGGACAGCTCCTATAGCAATCAGCCCCAGCATTTT. This gives the protein CSVVDSSYSNQPQHF.

This chain uses TRBV5-6 with TRBJ1-1; D is unresolved. This CDR3 is built from 12 residues. In germline, CDR1 is SGHDT, CDR2 YYEEEE. V was clipped by 1 base and J by 12 bases, with 13 bases between them. This chain's CDR3 is CASSLFTDESFF. In DNA form, the CDR3 reads TGTGCCAGCAGCTTGTTTACAGACGAGTCTTTCTTT.

The chain carries TRBV28 and TRBJ2-1; TRBD1 aligns across 7 bases. The CDR3 runs to 15 residues. Trimming at V came to 2 bases and at J to 5 bases, leaving 6 bases not matched to a gene. Germline V lookup: CDR1 MDHEN, CDR2 SYDVKM. Here the CDR3 reads CASSLGATGDNEQFF. The CDR3 coding sequence is TGTGCCAGCAGTTTAGGCGCTACAGGGGACAATGAGCAGTTCTTC.

The rearrangement uses TRBV19 and TRBJ2-7; D is undetermined. Germline V lookup: CDR1 LNHDA, CDR2 SQIVND (reference sequence). V was cut by 3 bases and J by 2 bases, with 5 bases left in between. The CDR3 has 12 amino acids. As DNA, the CDR3 is TGTGCCAGTAGTATCCCTCCCTACGAGCAGTACTTC. This translates into CASSIPPYEQYF.

As regards this clone: The sample has other DNA sequences that encode this CDR3 too. This chain links TRBV18 with TRBJ2-3; 11 bases fit TRBD2. CDR1 is KGHSH, CDR2 LQKENI, per germline. V lost 3 bases, J lost 0 bases, and 2 bases stayed unmatched. The CDR3 is 16 amino acids. CDR3 residues: CASSPGTSGSTDTQYF. The CDR3, as DNA: TGTGCCAGCTCACCCGGGACTAGCGGAAGCACAGATACGCAGTATTTT.

V gene TRBV5-6 combines with J gene TRBJ2-3; TRBD2 matches at 9 bases. Germline V gene sequence: CDR1 SGHDT, CDR2 YYEEEE. The CDR3 runs 16 residues. J was trimmed by 2 bases and V by 3 bases; bases with no gene match: 7. CDR3 coding DNA: TGTGCCAGCAGCTCGAGCTTAGCGGGAGTCACAGATACGCAGTATTTT. Translated: CASSSSLAGVTDTQYF.

This chain links TRBV5-8 with TRBJ2-5; TRBD2 matches 9 bases. After removal of 3 bases from V and 3 bases from J, the junction contained 3 bases not matched to a gene. The CDR3 is 14 residues long. Per germline, CDR1 SGHTS and CDR2 YDEGEE. The CDR3 DNA is TGTGCCAGCAGCTCGCGGACTAGCGAAGAGACCCAGTACTTC. It is translated as CASSSRTSEETQYF.

The chain joins TRBV29-1 to TRBJ2-7, with D perhaps matching TRBD1 (6 bases). This CDR3 is 12 amino acids long. CDR1 and CDR2 from the germline V gene are SQVTM and ANQGSEA. The V end was cut by 4 bases, the J end by 2 bases, with 9 bases between. The CDR3 DNA is TGCAGCGTTGTTGGACAGCCCTACGAGCAGTACTTC. Its translation is CSVVGQPYEQYF.